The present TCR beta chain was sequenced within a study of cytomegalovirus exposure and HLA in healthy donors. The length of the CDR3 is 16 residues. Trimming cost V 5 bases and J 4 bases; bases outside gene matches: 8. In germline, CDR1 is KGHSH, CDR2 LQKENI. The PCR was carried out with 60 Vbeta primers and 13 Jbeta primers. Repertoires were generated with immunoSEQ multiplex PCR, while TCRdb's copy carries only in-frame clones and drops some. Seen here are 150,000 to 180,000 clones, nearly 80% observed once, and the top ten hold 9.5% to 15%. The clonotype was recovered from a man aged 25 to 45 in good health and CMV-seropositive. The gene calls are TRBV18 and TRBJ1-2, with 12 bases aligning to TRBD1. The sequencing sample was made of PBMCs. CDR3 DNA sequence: TGTGCCAGCTCAACGGGACAGGGGGCCGGGAGCTATGGCTACACCTTC. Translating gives CASSTGQGAGSYGYTF.